The rows below give T cell receptor beta chains drawn from one sample of a study of blood T cell repertoires in COVID-19. The repertoire was sequenced with immunoSEQ multiplex PCR; TCRdb's copy has only in-frame clones and lacks some. The table lists 30,000 or so clones, about 91% of them singletons. Sequences were obtained from peripheral blood. The receptors were gathered from a human donor in a cohort sampled during active COVID-19. Both conserved end residues are part of each CDR3.

>TRBV2
CASVDFAYTDTQYF
>TRBV5-4
CASSLDSLAASGTDTQYF
>TRBV19
CASIHLGRDTEAFF
>TRBV5-6
CASSLVVQGAGAKNIQYF
>TRBV7-2
CASSSLGGGDQPQHF
>TRBV2
CASSEQNGYTF
>TRBV7-9
CASSPWGGPLSGNTIYF
>TRBV5-1
CASSLQTEVGSPLHF
>TRBV14
CASSQGAGGYNEQFF
>TRBV7-9
CASSPWENNEKLFF
>TRBV7-8
CASSLGLLSGYGYTF
>TRBV30
CAWKYKGAQPQHF
>TRBV6-6
CASSYPELEQPQHF
>TRBV5-1
CASEAGLGETQYF
>TRBV6-4
CASSERLAGGSSYNEQFF
>TRBV19
CASSILGQMNTEAFF
>TRBV7-9
CASSLGLYNEQFF
>TRBV7-2
CASKTPGTDTQYF
>TRBV4-2
CASSQDYTGELFF
>TRBV12-3/TRBV12-4
CASSSGKAQYF
>TRBV7-9
CASNDRGSGYGYTF
>TRBV7-9
CASERPGDAPIF
>TRBV18
CASSPPTGGGGLKALTGNEQFF
>TRBV7-8
CASSWDIMNTEAFF
>TRBV24-1
CATSDPDTPNYGYTF
>TRBV7-8
CASSFLASGTDTQYF
>TRBV29-1
CSVLGLPTDTQYF
>TRBV19
CASSLPGDTQYF
>TRBV29-1
CSVDRTSGRNEQFF
>TRBV5-1
CASSRSGGSFYNEQFF
>TRBV11-2
CASSLRQTMNTEAFF
>TRBV6-4
CASSAPGTEINEQFF
>TRBV5-5
CASSLAPGHQSFNTGELFF
>TRBV18
CASSPEGQGVYGNTEAFF
>TRBV11-3
CASSGGAFGNEQFF
>TRBV6-2/TRBV6-3
CASSYSRGGSLDTQYF
>TRBV24-1
CATQQSGDGYTF
>TRBV28
CASSGPGRTF
>TRBV9
CASSVGDRNYGYTF
>TRBV5-1
CASSLEGSAYNSPLHF
>TRBV5-5
CASSSIWEGTEAFF